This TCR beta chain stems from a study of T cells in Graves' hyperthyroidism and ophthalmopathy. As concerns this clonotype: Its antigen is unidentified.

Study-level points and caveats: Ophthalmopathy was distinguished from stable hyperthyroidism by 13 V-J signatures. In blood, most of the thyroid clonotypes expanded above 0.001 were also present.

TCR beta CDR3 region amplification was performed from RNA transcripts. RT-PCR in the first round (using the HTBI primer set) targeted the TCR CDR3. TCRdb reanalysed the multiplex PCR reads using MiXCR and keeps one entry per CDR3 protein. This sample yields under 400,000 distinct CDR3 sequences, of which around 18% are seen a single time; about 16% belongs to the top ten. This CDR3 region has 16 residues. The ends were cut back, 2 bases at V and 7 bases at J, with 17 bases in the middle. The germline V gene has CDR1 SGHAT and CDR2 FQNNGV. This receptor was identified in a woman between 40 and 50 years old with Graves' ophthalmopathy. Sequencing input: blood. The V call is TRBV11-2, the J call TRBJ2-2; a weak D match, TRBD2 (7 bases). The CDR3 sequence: CASSLFSGRGYGELFF. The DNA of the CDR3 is TGTGCCAGCAGCTTATTTAGTGGGAGGGGGTACGGGGAGCTGTTTTTT.